The T cell receptor beta chain described here comes from a study of radiotherapy plus CTLA-4 blockade in lung cancer. The protocol was immunoSEQ multiplex PCR, while the TCRdb copy is restricted to in-frame clones and leaves out a portion. The sample lists tens of thousands of clones; 55% to 80% were seen once. The CDR3 contains 14 residues. The ends lost 5 bases at V and 5 bases at J; junction bases unmatched: 6. CDR1 and CDR2 (germline): SGHTA, FQGNSA. Chemo-refractory metastatic non-small-cell lung cancer patients received focal radiation with ipilimumab CTLA-4 blockade. The chain recombines TRBV7-2 with TRBJ1-1, with 9 bases matching TRBD1. This sequence originates from a human donor with non-small cell lung cancer who had stable disease on radiotherapy plus ipilimumab. The sample here was peripheral blood, taken from a patient treated with radiotherapy plus ipilimumab. The CDR3 nucleotides read TGTGCCAGCAGCAAACAGGGGGCTGTGACTGAAGCTTTCTTT. This codes for CASSKQGAVTEAFF.